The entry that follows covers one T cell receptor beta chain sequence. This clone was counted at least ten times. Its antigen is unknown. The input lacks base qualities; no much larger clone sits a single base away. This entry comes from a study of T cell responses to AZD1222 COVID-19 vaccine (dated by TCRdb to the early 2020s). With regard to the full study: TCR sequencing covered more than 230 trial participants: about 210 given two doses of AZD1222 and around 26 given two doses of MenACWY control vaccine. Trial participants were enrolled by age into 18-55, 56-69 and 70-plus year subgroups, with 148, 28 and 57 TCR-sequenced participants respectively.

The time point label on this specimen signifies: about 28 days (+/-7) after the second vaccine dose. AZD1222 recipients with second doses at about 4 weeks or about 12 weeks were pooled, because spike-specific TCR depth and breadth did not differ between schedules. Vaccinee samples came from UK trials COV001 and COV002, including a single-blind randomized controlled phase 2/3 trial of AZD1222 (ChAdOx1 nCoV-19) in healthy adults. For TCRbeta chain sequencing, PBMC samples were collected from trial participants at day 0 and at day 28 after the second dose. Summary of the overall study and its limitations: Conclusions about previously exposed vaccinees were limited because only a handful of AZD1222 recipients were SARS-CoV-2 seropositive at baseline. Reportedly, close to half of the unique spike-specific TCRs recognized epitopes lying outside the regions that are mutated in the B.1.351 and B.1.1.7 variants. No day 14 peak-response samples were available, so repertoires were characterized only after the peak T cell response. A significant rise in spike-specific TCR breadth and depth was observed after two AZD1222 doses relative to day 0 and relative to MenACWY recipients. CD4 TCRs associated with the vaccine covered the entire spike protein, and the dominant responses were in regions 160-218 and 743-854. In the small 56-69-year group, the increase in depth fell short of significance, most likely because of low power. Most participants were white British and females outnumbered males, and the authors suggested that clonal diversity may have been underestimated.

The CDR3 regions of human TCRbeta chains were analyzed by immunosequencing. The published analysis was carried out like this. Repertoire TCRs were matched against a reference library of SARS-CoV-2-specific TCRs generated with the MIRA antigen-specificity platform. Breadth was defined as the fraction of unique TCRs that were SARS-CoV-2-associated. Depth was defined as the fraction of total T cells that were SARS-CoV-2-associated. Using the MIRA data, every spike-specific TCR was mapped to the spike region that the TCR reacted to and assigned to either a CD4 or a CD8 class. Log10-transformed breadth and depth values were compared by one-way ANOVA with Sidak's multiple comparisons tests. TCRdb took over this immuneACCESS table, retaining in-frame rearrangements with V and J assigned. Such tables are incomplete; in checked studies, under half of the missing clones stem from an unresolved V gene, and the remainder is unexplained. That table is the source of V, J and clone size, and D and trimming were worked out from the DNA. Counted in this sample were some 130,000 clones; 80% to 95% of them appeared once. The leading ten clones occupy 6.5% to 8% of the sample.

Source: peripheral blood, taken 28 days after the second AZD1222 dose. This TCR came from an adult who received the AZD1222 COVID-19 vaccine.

The nucleotide sequence reads as follows: TGTGCCAGCAGTGCCGGAAGCGGATCCACCGGGGAGCTGTTTTTT. The translation is CASSAGSGSTGELFF. The V and J genes are TRBV6-4 and TRBJ2-2, with TRBD2 perhaps the D gene, on 5 matching bases. Counted from cysteine to phenylalanine, this CDR3 has 15 amino acids. The kept DNA is CDR3 alone, 45 bases in frame from the first base. V is cut by 4 bases and J by 4 bases, and the space between the germline ends is 13 bases. CDR1 and CDR2, looked up from the germline V gene, are MRHNA and SNTAGT.